Below are 16 T cell receptor beta chains sequenced from a single sample in a study of shared clonotypes between healthy human individuals (dated by TCRdb to the early 2020s). The library relied on the immunoSEQ multiplex PCR assay. TCRdb stores this immuneACCESS table with in-frame sequences only. Part of the clones is absent; in the studies checked, under half of the shortfall reflects unresolved V genes, and no reason is known for the rest. Present in this sample are around 510,000 clones, about 96% of which were seen just once. Around 0.067% of the sample comes from the top ten. The sample taken for sequencing was naive CD4+ T cells sorted from blood. This sample's cell subset or site label indicates: CD45RA+ positively selected. Every receptor here comes from a woman in her twenties or thirties in good health.

This chain links TRBV19 with TRBJ2-2; TRBD1 matches 7 bases. In germline, CDR1 is LNHDA, CDR2 SQIVND (reference sequence). The CDR3 is 17 residues long. Trimming took 1 base from V and 9 from J; bases not matched to a gene: 14. CDR3 sequence reads: CASSIGRTGGVVRELFF. DNA for the CDR3: TGTGCCAGTAGTATAGGGAGGACAGGAGGAGTAGTCCGGGAGCTGTTTTTT.

This clone appeared a single time. The CDR3 is CASSPWTSADTQYF. In nucleotides, the CDR3 is TGTGCCAGCAGCCCCTGGACTAGCGCTGATACGCAGTATTTT. The rearrangement joins TRBV7-7 to TRBJ2-3; 9 bases are a match to TRBD2. V trimming: 5 bases; J trimming: 6 bases; junction bases outside the gene matches: 6. The CDR3 has 14 amino acids. The germline gives CDR1 SSHAT, CDR2 FNYEAQ (reference sequence).

The chain joins TRBV11-2 to TRBJ1-6; the D gene is possibly TRBD1 (5 bases). V was trimmed by 4 bases and J by 11 bases, leaving 18 bases between them. From germline, CDR1 is SGHAT and CDR2 FQNNGV. The CDR3 is 15 residues long. Here the CDR3 reads CASSSLRGRAPPLHF. The CDR3 DNA reads TGTGCCAGCAGCTCCCTGCGTGGCAGGGCCCCACCCCTCCACTTT.

This chain connects TRBV6-5 to TRBJ2-7, with D possibly matching TRBD1 (6 bases). The germline V and J ends were trimmed by 5 bases and 4 bases, with 9 bases remaining between them. This CDR3 spans 12 amino acids. Germline CDR1 MNHEY, CDR2 SVGAGI. CDR3 loop: CASSKQGYEQYF. The DNA for the CDR3 is TGTGCCAGCAGTAAGCAGGGGTACGAGCAGTACTTC.

This clone appeared once. The J gene is TRBJ2-2, the V gene TRBV25-1; D tentatively reads TRBD1 or TRBD2 (5 bases each). This CDR3 spans 15 amino acids. The V and J ends lost 2 bases and 4 bases respectively, with 11 bases between them. The V gene's germline CDR1 is MGHDK and CDR2 SYGVNS. The DNA of the CDR3 is TGTGCCAGCAGTGAACCCTTCGGGGCCACCGGGGAGCTGTTTTTT. It translates to CASSEPFGATGELFF.

This clone was detected once. Other DNA variants within this sample encode the same CDR3. V gene TRBV28 combines with J gene TRBJ2-1, with TRBD2 matching over 10 bases. Germline V gene lookup returns CDR1 MDHEN and CDR2 SYDVKM. The CDR3 is 16 amino acids. Trimming removed 4 bases from V and 2 bases from J; junction bases left unmatched: 5. This CDR3 is CASSSSAGGPYNEQFF. Here the CDR3 DNA reads TGTGCCAGCAGTTCCTCAGCGGGAGGGCCCTACAATGAGCAGTTCTTC.

The CDR3 loop reads CASSSGGAEAYGYTF. The CDR3 DNA sequence: TGTGCCAGCAGCTCGGGGGGCGCAGAGGCCTATGGCTACACCTTC. This chain joins TRBV5-4 and TRBJ1-2, with D perhaps matching TRBD1 (6 bases). Germline V gives CDR1 SGHNT, CDR2 YYREEE (reference sequence). The CDR3 is 15 residues long. With 3 bases removed from V and 4 bases from J, the gap between germline ends came to 16 bases.

This sequence joins TRBV6-5 and TRBJ2-2; D call uncertain. There are 12 residues in the CDR3. Between the trimmed V and J ends, which lost 0 bases and 7 bases, there was a span of 3 bases. In germline, CDR1 is MNHEY, CDR2 SVGAGI. CDR3 residues: CASSYSVGELFF. Written as DNA, the CDR3 is TGTGCCAGCAGTTACTCCGTCGGGGAGCTGTTTTTT.

The genes are TRBV28 and TRBJ2-3; 13 bases line up with TRBD2. There are 15 residues in the CDR3. V was pared by 5 bases and J by 6 bases, with 5 bases of the junction left unmatched. CDR1 and CDR2 (germline): MDHEN, SYDVKM. In DNA, the CDR3 is TGTGCCAGCAGTCCAGGACTAGCGGGAGCCGATACGCAGTATTTT. Translating it yields CASSPGLAGADTQYF. The whole variable domain, filled in from reference TRBV28 and TRBJ2-3, reads DVKVTQSSRYLVKRTGEKVFLECVQDMDHENMFWYRQDPGLGLRLIYFSYDVKMKEKGDIPEGYSVSREKKERFSLILESASTNQTSMYLCASSPGLAGADTQYFGPGTRLTVL.

This rearrangement joins TRBV28 to TRBJ2-3; 9 bases line up with TRBD2. Germline lookup yields CDR1 MDHEN and CDR2 SYDVKM. V gave up 0 bases and J gave up 2 bases; unmatched junction bases: 3. The CDR3 is made up of 16 amino acids. The CDR3, as DNA: TGTGCCAGCAGTTTATGGACTAGCGGAGTCACAGATACGCAGTATTTT. Translated: CASSLWTSGVTDTQYF.

The gene calls are TRBV7-9 and TRBJ2-5; no clear D gene. There are 18 residues in the CDR3. V was pared by 5 bases and J by 1 base, with 23 bases between. Germline assignment: CDR1 SEHNR and CDR2 FQNEAQ (reference sequence). The CDR3 loop reads CASSPNLGLSRTQETQYF. The CDR3 region has the DNA TGTGCCAGCAGCCCGAACCTGGGCCTCTCTAGGACCCAAGAGACCCAGTACTTC.

The gene calls are TRBV13 and TRBJ2-7; tentative D call: TRBD2 (6 bases). This CDR3 comprises 15 residues. Germline V gene lookup returns CDR1 PRHDT and CDR2 FYEKMQ (reference sequence). V gave up 5 bases and J gave up 0 bases, with 14 bases separating them. CDR3 in amino acids: CASSPRAGSSYEQYF. CDR3 DNA sequence: TGTGCCAGCAGCCCCCGGGCGGGAAGCTCCTACGAGCAGTACTTC. Variable domain in full (rest from reference TRBV13 and TRBJ2-7): AAGVIQSPRHLIKEKRETATLKCYPIPRHDTVYWYQQGPGQDPQFLISFYEKMQSDKGSIPDRFSAQQFSDYHSELNMSSLELGDSALYFCASSPRAGSSYEQYFGPGTRLTVT.

DNA for the CDR3: TGTGCCAGCTCACCACCTCTTGGACTAGCAGAACTTAGCACAGATACGCAGTATTTT. Translated: CASSPPLGLAELSTDTQYF. The chain links TRBV18 to TRBJ2-3, with 8 positions matching TRBD2. CDR3 size: 19 residues. V lost 0 bases, J lost 0 bases, and 11 bases stayed unmatched. Germline lookup yields CDR1 KGHSH and CDR2 LQKENI.

The chain recombines TRBV25-1 with TRBJ2-7, with 7 bases fitting TRBD1. The CDR3 runs to 14 residues. Trimming removed 8 bases from V and 7 bases from J; junction bases left unmatched: 14. Germline V gives CDR1 MGHDK, CDR2 SYGVNS. The CDR3: CASGRQGVRGEQYF. CDR3 in DNA: TGTGCCAGCGGGAGACAGGGCGTACGTGGGGAGCAGTACTTC.

The chain links TRBV5-6 to TRBJ2-3, with 8 bases fitting TRBD1. The CDR3 covers 15 residues. CDR1 SGHDT and CDR2 YYEEEE come from the germline V gene. With 7 bases clipped from V and 6 bases from J, the junction kept 13 bases outside the gene matches. The CDR3 loop is CASWPAARGRDTQYF. The CDR3 nucleotides are TGTGCCAGCTGGCCCGCCGCCAGGGGGCGGGATACGCAGTATTTT.

This chain joins TRBV15 and TRBJ2-7; no firm D call. The CDR3 loop spans 13 amino acids. The V end lost 0 bases, the J end lost 1 base, and 4 bases lay between the germline ends. CDR1 and CDR2 from the germline V gene are LNHNV and YYDKDF (reference sequence). CDR3 residues: CATSRERSYEQYF. The CDR3 DNA follows: TGTGCCACCAGCAGAGAGCGATCCTACGAGCAGTACTTC.